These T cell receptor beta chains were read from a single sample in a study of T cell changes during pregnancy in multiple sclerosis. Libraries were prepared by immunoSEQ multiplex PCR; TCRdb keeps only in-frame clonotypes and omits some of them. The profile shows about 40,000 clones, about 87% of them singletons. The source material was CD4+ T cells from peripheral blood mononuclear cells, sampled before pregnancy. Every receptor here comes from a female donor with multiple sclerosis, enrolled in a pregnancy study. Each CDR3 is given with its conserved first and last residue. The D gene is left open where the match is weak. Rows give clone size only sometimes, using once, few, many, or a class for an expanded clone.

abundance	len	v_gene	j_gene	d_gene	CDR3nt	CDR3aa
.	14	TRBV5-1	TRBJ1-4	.	TGCGCCAGCAGCTTGACCCCGGGTAATGAAAAACTGTTTTTT	CASSLTPGNEKLFF
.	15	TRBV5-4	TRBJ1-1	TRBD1	TGTGCCAGCAGCCCAGGAGACAGGGGGAGCACTGAAGCTTTCTTT	CASSPGDRGSTEAFF
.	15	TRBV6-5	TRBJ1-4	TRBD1	TGTGCCAGCAGCCCCAGGGGGGAGGTTAATGAAAAACTGTTTTTT	CASSPRGEVNEKLFF
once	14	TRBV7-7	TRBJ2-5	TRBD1	TGTGCTAGCAGCCAAACAGGGGTCACCGAGACCCAGTACTTC	CASSQTGVTETQYF
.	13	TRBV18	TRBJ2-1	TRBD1	TGTGCCAGCTCACCACCCCAGGGGGATGAGCAGTTCTTC	CASSPPQGDEQFF
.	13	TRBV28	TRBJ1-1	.	TGTGCCACTTTATCTGGACAGCCCACTGAAGCTTTCTTT	CATLSGQPTEAFF
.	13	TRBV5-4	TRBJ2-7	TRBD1	TGTGCCAGCAGGTTAGACAGGGGCTACGAGCAGTACTTC	CASRLDRGYEQYF
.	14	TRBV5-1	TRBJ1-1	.	TGCGCCAGCAGCCCGATTACCAGGGTCGCTGAAGCTTTCTTT	CASSPITRVAEAFF
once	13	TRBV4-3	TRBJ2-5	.	TGCGCCAGCAGCCAAGATAGCCGGGAGACCCAGTACTTC	CASSQDSRETQYF
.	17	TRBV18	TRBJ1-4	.	TGTGCCAGCTCACTTCAGTCCTTCCAGGCAACTAATGAAAAACTGTTTTTT	CASSLQSFQATNEKLFF
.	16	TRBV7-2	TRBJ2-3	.	TGTGCCAGCAGCTTAACGGCGGGGGCCTACACAGATACGCAGTATTTT	CASSLTAGAYTDTQYF
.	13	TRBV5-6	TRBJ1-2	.	TGTGCCAGCAGCTCCGGAGGGGTCTATGGCTACACCTTC	CASSSGGVYGYTF
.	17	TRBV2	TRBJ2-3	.	TGTGCCAGCAGTGAGTTTCGGGGGACCCTTAGCACAGATACGCAGTATTTT	CASSEFRGTLSTDTQYF
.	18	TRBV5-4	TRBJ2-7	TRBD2	TGTGCCAGCAGCTTGGGGGCTAGCGGGGGGCTCGGTGGCTACGAGCAGTACTTC	CASSLGASGGLGGYEQYF
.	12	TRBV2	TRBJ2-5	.	TGTGCCAGCAGTGTGGGCGGGGAGACCCAGTACTTC	CASSVGGETQYF
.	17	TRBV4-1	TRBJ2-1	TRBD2	TGCGCCAGCAGCCGCGAGTGGATAGCGGGGGGGTACAATGAGCAGTTCTTC	CASSREWIAGGYNEQFF
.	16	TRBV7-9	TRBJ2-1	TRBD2	TGTGCCAGCAGCTTAGCGCTGGCGGGGGCCTACAATGAGCAGTTCTTC	CASSLALAGAYNEQFF
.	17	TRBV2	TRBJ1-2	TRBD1	TGTGCCAGCGGAGTGGGAGGACAGGGCCTAAGGGACTATGGCTACACCTTC	CASGVGGQGLRDYGYTF
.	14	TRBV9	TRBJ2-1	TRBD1	TGTGCCAGCAGCGTAAAGGGGGCGAGGAATGAGCAGTTCTTC	CASSVKGARNEQFF
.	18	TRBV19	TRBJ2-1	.	TGTGCCAGTAGTATAGATCAAGCCGACTACAATACCATCAATGAGCAGTTCTTC	CASSIDQADYNTINEQFF
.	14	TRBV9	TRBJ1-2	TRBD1	TGTGCCAGCAGCGGAATGACAGGGACCTATGGCTACACCTTC	CASSGMTGTYGYTF
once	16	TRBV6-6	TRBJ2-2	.	TGTGCCAGCAGTTACGGGAAGGGGAAGATTACCGGGGAGCTGTTTTTT	CASSYGKGKITGELFF
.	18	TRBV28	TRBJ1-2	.	TGTGCCAGCAGTTTATTAGCGGATGGGGGGAGAGGCGACTATGGCTACACCTTC	CASSLLADGGRGDYGYTF
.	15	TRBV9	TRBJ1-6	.	TGTGCCAGCAGCCGAGGGGGGGGTACCTATTCACCCCTCCACTTT	CASSRGGGTYSPLHF
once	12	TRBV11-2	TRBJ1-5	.	TGTGCCAGCAGCTTCCCTGATCAGCCCCAGCATTTT	CASSFPDQPQHF
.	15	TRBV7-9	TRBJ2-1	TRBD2	TGTGCCAGCAGCGACGTAGCGGGGTTCGGTAATGAGCAGTTCTTC	CASSDVAGFGNEQFF